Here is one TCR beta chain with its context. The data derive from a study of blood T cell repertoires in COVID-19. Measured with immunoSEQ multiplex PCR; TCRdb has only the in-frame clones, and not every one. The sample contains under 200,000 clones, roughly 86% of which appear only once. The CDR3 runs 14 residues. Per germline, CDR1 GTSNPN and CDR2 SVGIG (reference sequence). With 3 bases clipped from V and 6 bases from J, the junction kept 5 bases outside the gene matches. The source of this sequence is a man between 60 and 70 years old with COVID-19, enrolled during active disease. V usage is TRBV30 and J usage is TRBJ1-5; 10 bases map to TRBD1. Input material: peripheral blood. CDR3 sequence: CAWRGTGDSQPQHF. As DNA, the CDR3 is TGTGCCTGGAGGGGGACAGGGGACAGTCAGCCCCAGCATTTT.